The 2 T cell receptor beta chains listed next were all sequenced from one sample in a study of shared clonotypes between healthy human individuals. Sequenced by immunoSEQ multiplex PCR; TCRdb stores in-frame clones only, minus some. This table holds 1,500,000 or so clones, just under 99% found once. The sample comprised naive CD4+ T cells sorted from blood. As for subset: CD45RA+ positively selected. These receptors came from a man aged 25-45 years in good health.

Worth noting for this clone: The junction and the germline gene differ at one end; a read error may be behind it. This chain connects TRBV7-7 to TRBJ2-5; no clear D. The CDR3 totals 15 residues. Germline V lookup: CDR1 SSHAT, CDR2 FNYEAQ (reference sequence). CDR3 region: CASSFSSAKQETQYF. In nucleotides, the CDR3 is TGTGCTAGCAGCTTTAGTTCAGCTAAGCAAGAGACCCAGTACTTC.

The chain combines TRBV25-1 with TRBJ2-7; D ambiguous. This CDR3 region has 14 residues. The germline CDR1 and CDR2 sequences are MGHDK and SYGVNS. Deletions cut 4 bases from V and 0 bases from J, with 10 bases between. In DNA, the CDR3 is TGTGCCAGCAGTGTCACCGCTTACTCCTACGAGCAGTACTTC. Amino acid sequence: CASSVTAYSYEQYF.